Listed here is a single T cell receptor beta chain. The antigen is unknown. The sample belongs to a study of Ad26.COV2.S vaccination and SARS-CoV-2 variants. Study details: In the study, Ad26.COV2.S was injected intramuscularly once, or twice 56 days apart. The study, taken as a whole, reports: Those who received the vaccine showed greater spike-specific TCR breadth than those given placebo. Quantification of TCR breadth and depth may have yielded underestimates of total T cell responses.

The table came from immunoSEQ multiplex PCR; TCRdb's copy has only in-frame clones and leaves some out. The sample contains 350,000 to 550,000 clones, about 88% of which appear only once. V was trimmed by 3 bases and J by 5 bases, leaving 23 bases between them. CDR1 and CDR2 from the germline V gene are SGHDT and YYEEEE. The CDR3 sequence is 17 residues long. Described treatment: over 15 received Ad26.COV2.S at low or high dose, single or two shots; 5 received placebo; per-sample allocation not given. Day 63 following the first vaccine or placebo injection was when the samples were taken. It was an adult aged 18-55 years in Boston who was the donor.

The rearrangement uses TRBV5-6 and TRBJ2-5; no firm D call. The source is a person between 18 and 59 years old who received the Ad26.COV2.S COVID-19 vaccine or a placebo. Here the sequenced sample was peripheral blood, taken in a trial of Ad26.COV2.S vaccine versus placebo. The CDR3 is CASSSSSVLQFGETQYF. Here the CDR3 DNA reads TGTGCCAGCAGCTCCTCGAGCGTGCTACAGTTTGGTGAGACCCAGTACTTC.